The 9 T cell receptor beta chains listed next were all sequenced from one sample in a study of cytomegalovirus exposure and HLA in healthy donors. Vbeta (60) and Jbeta (13) primers were used in the PCR. Using immunoSEQ multiplex PCR, the repertoire was profiled, and TCRdb retains in-frame clones only, with some absent. The sample has 100,000 or so clones; roughly 15% are singletons. Sequenced input: PBMCs. The receptor set was obtained from a female donor in good health and CMV-seronegative.

This clone was seen a handful of times. The chain carries TRBV15 and TRBJ1-4; TRBD1 aligns across 7 bases. Germline V CDR1 and CDR2: LNHNV, YYDKDF (reference sequence). CDR3 length equals 15 residues. The J segment lost 3 bases and the V segment lost 7 bases, leaving 8 bases of the junction unmatched. The CDR3 nucleotides are TGTGCCACCACCCTCCAGGGGGAGGCTAATGAAAAACTGTTTTTT. This translates into CATTLQGEANEKLFF.

The chain has TRBV19 and TRBJ2-7; 11 nucleotides line up with TRBD1. The CDR3 contains 14 residues. Germline-derived CDR1 and CDR2 are LNHDA and SQIVND (reference sequence). The V gene end was trimmed by 5 bases and the J gene end by 4 bases; junction bases not matched to a gene: 4. The CDR3: CASSVGQGGYEQYF. The DNA of the CDR3 is TGTGCCAGTAGTGTGGGACAGGGGGGATACGAGCAGTACTTC.

This clone was found a few times. The chain employs TRBV29-1 and TRBJ1-6; 9 bases agree with TRBD1. The V gene end was trimmed by 6 bases and the J gene end by 8 bases; junction bases not matched to a gene: 8. Germline lookup yields CDR1 SQVTM and CDR2 ANQGSEA. The CDR3 is 14 residues long. The DNA for the CDR3 is TGCAGCGTAAAAGGGACAGGGAGAGATTCACCCCTCCACTTT. Encoded protein: CSVKGTGRDSPLHF.

This clone was observed a few times. The chain joins TRBV27 to TRBJ2-7; TRBD2 matches at 8 bases. The CDR3 runs to 13 residues. In germline, CDR1 is MNHEY, CDR2 SMNVEV (reference sequence). V shed 5 bases and J 3 bases; nucleotides not matched to a gene: 3. The DNA of the CDR3 is TGTGCCAGCAGTCTGGGGACTAGCTACGAGCAGTACTTC. This gives the protein CASSLGTSYEQYF.

The chain carries TRBV29-1 and TRBJ2-3, with a weak D call TRBD1 (6 bases). Trimming removed 5 bases at V and 1 base at J, with 10 bases between. The CDR3 sequence is 13 residues long. The germline V gene has CDR1 SQVTM and CDR2 ANQGSEA. CDR3 DNA sequence: TGCAGCGTTCGACAGGAGGGCACAGATACGCAGTATTTT. It yields the protein CSVRQEGTDTQYF.

This clone was picked up a small number of times. The V call is TRBV9, the J call TRBJ1-1, with D tentatively TRBD1 (5 bases). Germline loops: CDR1 SGDLS, CDR2 YYNGEE. The CDR3 covers 12 residues. Trimming removed 3 bases at V and 11 bases at J, with 14 bases between. The CDR3 loop reads CASSEVAGQAFF. The CDR3 DNA reads TGTGCCAGCAGCGAGGTGGCAGGGCAGGCTTTCTTT.

This clone came up a few times. CDR3 bases: TGTGCCAGCAGCCAAAATCGAGGAAGGGGTGAAGCTTTCTTT. This codes for CASSQNRGRGEAFF. J is TRBJ1-1 and V is TRBV14, with D perhaps TRBD1 (5 bases). The V gene lost 2 bases and the J gene lost 7 bases, with 14 bases spanning the gap. The CDR3 length is 14 residues. The V gene's germline CDR1 is SGHDN and CDR2 FVKESK.

The J gene is TRBJ1-4, the V gene TRBV6-8; 7 bases are shared with TRBD1. Germline V gene lookup returns CDR1 MNHGY and CDR2 SAAAGT. The trim removed 5 bases at V and 6 bases at J, leaving 6 bases unmatched. This CDR3 region has 14 residues. Written as DNA, the CDR3 is TGTGCCAGCAGTGTTAGGACAGGACATGAAAAACTGTTTTTT. This sequence encodes CASSVRTGHEKLFF.

The rearrangement uses TRBV7-9 and TRBJ2-7; D not resolved. The V end was cut by 2 bases, the J end by 5 bases, with 13 bases between. The CDR3 runs 14 residues. Germline CDR1 SEHNR, CDR2 FQNEAQ (reference sequence). The CDR3 sequence: CASSLSFGFDEQYF. CDR3 DNA sequence: TGTGCCAGCAGCTTAAGTTTCGGGTTCGACGAGCAGTACTTC.